The sequence of this TCR beta chain was determined in a study of beta chain features in type 1 diabetes. cDNA synthesis used the whole RNA isolate, giving expressed TCRB sequences. Profiled with immunoSEQ multiplex PCR; TCRdb holds only in-frame clones, not every one. The repertoire holds approximately 38,000 clones, with roughly 49% as singletons. The CDR3 consists of 18 residues. V lost 7 bases, J lost 5 bases, and 22 bases stayed unmatched. Looked up from germline, CDR1 is LNHDA and CDR2 is SQIVND (reference sequence). This TCR came from a woman younger than 30 in good health. Material for sequencing was central memory CD4+ T cells from blood. The V gene is TRBV19, the J gene TRBJ1-2; TRBD1 aligns across 7 bases. CDR3 DNA: TGTGCCAGTAATTACAGGGGCCCGCAAGAAGCCGGACGATATGGCTACACCTTC. Its protein is CASNYRGPQEAGRYGYTF.